The source of this TCR beta chain is a study of T cells expressing NK-cell markers. Using the 5' RACE reads, TCRdb records one entry per CDR3 protein without DNA. Its listing shows 250,000 to 300,000 distinct CDR3 sequences. Germline-derived CDR1 and CDR2 are MNHNS and SASEGT. The CDR3 extends over 15 amino acids. This chain links TRBV6-1 with TRBJ2-1; with no DNA, the TCRdb D assignment of TRBD2 cannot be verified. Input material: blood T cells: a sorted CD56 or NKG2C T cell subset, CD4+ or CD8+ T cells, or bulk PBMC T cells (not recorded which). The TCR comes from a woman between 18 and 70 years old in good health. The CDR3 protein is CASSEWASGVNEQFF.